This T cell receptor beta chain was identified during a study of blood T cell repertoires in COVID-19 (dated by TCRdb to the early 2020s). About the study as a whole: The collaborator samples originated in the United States, Italy and Spain and spanned the acute and convalescent phases of COVID-19. The material from the prospective study consisted of cDNA or gDNA derived from T cells, B-cell-depleted T cells, or PBMCs. The samples were drawn from the first 160 participants of the ongoing ImmuneRACE study and from under 1,500 subjects provided by 6 global collaborators. HLA class I and class II types, where available, came from metadata supplied by the sample provider rather than from assay-based typing. The dataset comprised deeply sampled blood TCRbeta repertoires from subjects exposed to, actively infected with, or recovered from COVID-19. The sample metadata nearly always contained a de-identified subject ID, COVID-19 status, age in years and sex. The repertoires were made available in a free public database intended to serve as a resource for research on the immune response to SARS-CoV-2. On the study overall, not on this receptor specifically: How much clinical and demographic metadata was included differed by source and by participant, and the metadata was provided uncurated.

As to this clone: There is no known antigen for this receptor. Qualities for individual bases were not recorded, and no much larger clone is one base off.

The germline V gene encodes CDR1 DFQATT and CDR2 SNEGSKA (reference sequence). V ends up 3 bases short and J 2 bases short, with an unmatched junction base count of 10. Its CDR3 holds 17 amino acids, cysteine through phenylalanine. Kept here is only the CDR3 DNA, which spans 51 bases and is read in frame from base 1. TCRbeta CDR3 regions were amplified from genomic DNA by means of the immunoSEQ Assay, a bias-controlled multiplex PCR. The study's processing was this. The number of nucleated cells in each sample was estimated from the amplification of reference gene primers within the assay. To quantify the absolute abundance of each unique TCRbeta CDR3 rearrangement, sequence reads were collapsed and filtered. Productive Simpson clonality was computed per sample as the square root of Simpson's diversity index over productive rearrangements. The immuneACCESS repertoire file appears here via TCRdb, limited to in-frame rearrangements. These files lack a portion of the clones; in checked studies, under half of the deficit traces to unresolved V genes, and the cause of the others is not known. V, J and clone size reflect that table, while D and trimming were determined from the DNA. The sample table holds 200,000 or so clones, of which roughly nine tenths were seen once. The top ten hold roughly 2.4% of the sample.

Collaborating institutions collected whole blood in K2EDTA tubes following their own protocols. For TCRbeta analysis, collaborators shipped samples in one of three forms: frozen whole blood, isolated PBMCs, or DNA extracted from either of those sample types. The sample was peripheral blood. Rearrangement joined TRBV20-1 to TRBJ2-2; 9 central nucleotides agree with TRBD2. This receptor was taken from a woman aged 50 to 60 with acute or convalescent COVID-19. CDR3 protein: CSASILAGGPNTGELFF. Here is the DNA: TGCAGTGCTAGTATCTTGGCGGGGGGGCCTAACACCGGGGAGCTGTTTTTT.